The 28 T cell receptor beta chains reported below all come from one sample, sequenced in a study of blood T cell repertoires in COVID-19. TCRdb keeps only in-frame clones here, not all; method: immunoSEQ multiplex PCR. Of around 130,000 clones in the sample, approximately 84% are singletons; the top ten hold roughly a sixth. The material sequenced was peripheral blood. The source of these receptors is a woman at least 80 years old with acute or convalescent COVID-19.

The chain combines TRBV4-3 with TRBJ1-2; D gene uncertain. V lost 0 bases, J lost 3 bases, and 17 bases lay in between. Germline V CDR1 and CDR2: LGHNA, YSLEER. This CDR3 region has 17 residues. The CDR3 region has the DNA TGCGCCAGCAGCCAAGACGGGCCAGGAGGCGTCTACTATGGCTACACCTTC. Translating gives CASSQDGPGGVYYGYTF.

The chain has TRBV30 and TRBJ2-5, with 7 bases matching TRBD1. Per germline, CDR1 GTSNPN and CDR2 SVGIG (reference sequence). The CDR3 loop spans 13 amino acids. V shed 3 bases, J shed 10 bases, and the junction held 11 bases outside the gene matches. The CDR3 loop is CAWSPGTVPGQYF. The CDR3 DNA reads TGTGCCTGGAGCCCCGGGACAGTCCCAGGCCAGTACTTC.

This rearrangement joins TRBV5-1 to TRBJ2-5; D possibly corresponds to TRBD1 (5 bases). This CDR3 region has 16 residues. Trimming removed 0 bases from V and 4 bases from J, with 16 bases in between. CDR1 is SGHRS and CDR2 is YFSETQ in the germline V gene. CDR3 protein: CASSLGFGAGRETQYF. The CDR3 coding sequence is TGCGCCAGCAGCTTGGGGTTTGGGGCAGGACGAGAGACCCAGTACTTC.

The chain employs TRBV5-8 and TRBJ1-2; TRBD1 agrees at 9 bases. CDR1 and CDR2 from the germline V gene are SGHTS and YDEGEE. With V trimmed by 4 bases and J by 0 bases, 4 bases remained unmatched. The CDR3 length is 15 residues. The CDR3 region has the DNA TGTGCCAGCAGCCGAGACAGGGGGGCTAACTATGGCTACACCTTC. It is translated as CASSRDRGANYGYTF.

This clone was detected a few times. The chain carries TRBV5-4 and TRBJ2-1; possible D gene TRBD2, 6 bases. The V gene lost 3 bases and the J gene lost 7 bases, with 23 bases spanning the gap. The CDR3 sequence is 17 residues long. The germline CDR1 and CDR2 sequences are SGHNT and YYREEE (reference sequence). This CDR3 is CASSSKTAGRGVNEQFF. The CDR3 DNA follows: TGTGCCAGCAGCTCTAAGACGGCGGGGCGTGGGGTAAATGAGCAGTTCTTC.

This chain links TRBV5-1 with TRBJ2-6, with no clear D. V lost 2 bases and J lost 1, with 4 bases in between. Per germline, CDR1 SGHRS and CDR2 YFSETQ. The CDR3 sequence is 14 residues long. CDR3 protein: CASSLASGANVLTF. Written as DNA, the CDR3 is TGCGCCAGCAGCTTAGCGTCTGGGGCCAACGTCCTGACTTTC.

Of note for this clone: The sample contains more than one DNA sequence encoding this CDR3. V gene TRBV7-9 combines with J gene TRBJ1-1; maybe TRBD1 (5 bases). V lost 3 bases, J lost 3 bases, and 8 bases lay in between. Germline CDR1 reads SEHNR; CDR2 reads FQNEAQ (reference sequence). This CDR3 comprises 13 residues. This CDR3 is CASSLTVDTEAFF. In DNA form, the CDR3 reads TGTGCCAGCAGCTTGACAGTGGACACTGAAGCTTTCTTT.

This chain links TRBV9 with TRBJ2-7, with TRBD2 identical over 8 bases. Germline CDR1 reads SGDLS; CDR2 reads YYNGEE. The length of the CDR3 is 15 residues. Trimming took 0 bases from V and 3 from J; bases not matched to a gene: 5. The CDR3 bases are TGTGCCAGCAGCGTAGCGGGGGGGATCCTCTACGAGCAGTACTTC. Its protein product is CASSVAGGILYEQYF.

The rearrangement links TRBV6-1 to TRBJ2-5; TRBD1 is a possible D gene (6 bases). Germline CDR1 MNHNS, CDR2 SASEGT. The length of the CDR3 is 14 residues. Trimming removed 3 bases at V and 3 bases at J, with 11 bases between. CDR3 bases: TGTGCCAGCAGTGATGGGACAACTAAAGAGACCCAGTACTTC. Protein product: CASSDGTTKETQYF.

The genes are TRBV10-3 and TRBJ2-1; 16 nucleotides agree with TRBD2. Germline CDR1 is ENHRY and CDR2 is SYGVKD. CDR3 size: 18 residues. V was pared by 3 bases and J by 7 bases, with 9 bases of the junction left unmatched. CDR3 in DNA: TGTGCCATCAGTGACCTGGGACTAGCGGGAGGGCCCGAAAATGAGCAGTTCTTC. It specifies CAISDLGLAGGPENEQFF.

V usage is TRBV18 and J usage is TRBJ2-7; 9 nucleotides align to TRBD1. After removal of 7 bases from V and 1 base from J, the junction contained 5 bases not matched to a gene. Looked up from germline, CDR1 is KGHSH and CDR2 is LQKENI. CDR3 size: 14 residues. CDR3 sequence reads: CASWKDRGSYEQYF. CDR3 nucleotide sequence: TGTGCCAGCTGGAAGGACAGGGGTTCCTACGAGCAGTACTTC.

The chain has TRBV4-3 and TRBJ2-2; no firm D call. V was clipped by 2 bases and J by 1 base, with 5 bases between them. The CDR3 has 14 amino acids. Germline V gene data show CDR1 as LGHNA and CDR2 as YSLEER. This CDR3 is CASSQSVNTGELFF. The CDR3 region has the DNA TGCGCCAGCAGCCAATCAGTGAACACCGGGGAGCTGTTTTTT.

The rearrangement uses TRBV5-6 and TRBJ2-3, with D maybe TRBD2 (7 bases). Germline CDR1 and CDR2: SGHDT and YYEEEE. V dropped 4 bases and J dropped 6 bases, with 18 bases sitting between them. The CDR3 spans 15 residues. CDR3 protein: CASSPRKGGMDTQYF. CDR3 DNA: TGTGCCAGCAGCCCCAGGAAGGGGGGGATGGATACGCAGTATTTT.

The chain is built from TRBV19 and TRBJ1-5, with D perhaps matching TRBD1 (6 bases). V was trimmed by 5 bases and J by 6 bases, leaving 11 bases between them. CDR1 and CDR2 from the germline V gene are LNHDA and SQIVND (reference sequence). The CDR3 is 13 residues long. The CDR3 is CASSGGGGQPQHF. In DNA, the CDR3 is TGTGCCAGTAGTGGGGGGGGCGGTCAGCCCCAGCATTTT.

The J gene is TRBJ2-3, the V gene TRBV10-3; D gene ambiguous. CDR1 and CDR2 from the germline V gene are ENHRY and SYGVKD. This CDR3 contains 16 residues. V shed 6 bases and J shed 3 bases, with 19 bases lying between them. The CDR3 nucleotides are TGTGCCATCAGCCACGCCGGATCCAGGCCGACAGATACGCAGTATTTT. Translation: CAISHAGSRPTDTQYF.

The V call is TRBV30, the J call TRBJ2-7; D possibly corresponds to TRBD1 (5 bases). V dropped 0 bases and J dropped 0 bases, with 6 bases sitting between them. CDR3 length: 13 residues. Germline CDR1 and CDR2: GTSNPN and SVGIG (reference sequence). The CDR3 coding sequence is TGTGCCTGGAGTGTAGGGGCCTCCTACGAGCAGTACTTC. It yields the protein CAWSVGASYEQYF.

The chain couples TRBV5-1 to TRBJ1-1, with D tentatively TRBD1 (6 bases). The CDR3 has 14 amino acids. Trimming shortened V by 4 bases and J by 5 bases, and 15 bases separated the two germline ends. From germline, CDR1 is SGHRS and CDR2 YFSETQ. CDR3 sequence: CASSPLRGGTEAFF. For the CDR3, the DNA is TGCGCCAGCAGCCCGCTCAGGGGAGGGACTGAAGCTTTCTTT.

The rearrangement joins TRBV5-1 to TRBJ2-3; 8 bases agree with TRBD1. This CDR3 has 17 residues. V shed 4 bases and J 4 bases; nucleotides not matched to a gene: 14. The germline V gene encodes CDR1 SGHRS and CDR2 YFSETQ. CDR3 DNA sequence: TGCGCCAGCAGCCAAGATGACAGGGGCCGGGCGGCAGATACGCAGTATTTT. It codes for CASSQDDRGRAADTQYF.

CDR3 nucleotide sequence: TGTGCCTGGAGCTTCACAGGGGACTATGGCTACACCTTC. This sequence encodes CAWSFTGDYGYTF. The chain employs TRBV30 and TRBJ1-2; 7 bases match TRBD1. Germline V CDR1 and CDR2: GTSNPN, SVGIG (reference sequence). The V and J ends lost 3 bases and 3 bases, in that order; junction bases with no gene match: 4. CDR3 length: 13 amino acids. The full variable domain, in which reference TRBV30 and TRBJ1-2 provide the parts outside the CDR3, is SQTIHQWPATLVQPVGSPLSLECTVEGTSNPNLYWYRQAAGRGLQLLFYSVGIGQISSEVPQNLSASRPQDRQFILSSKKLLLSDSGFYLCAWSFTGDYGYTFGSGTRLTVV.

This chain connects TRBV5-8 to TRBJ1-5; D is ambiguous. CDR1 and CDR2 from the germline V gene are SGHTS and YDEGEE. This CDR3 is built from 16 residues. Trimming took 4 bases from V and 0 from J, leaving 14 bases between them. CDR3 loop: CASSRGQATSNQPQHF. In DNA, the CDR3 is TGTGCCAGCAGCCGAGGGCAGGCGACTAGCAATCAGCCCCAGCATTTT.

The chain uses TRBV15 and TRBJ1-3, with D tentatively TRBD1 (6 bases). The CDR3 loop spans 16 amino acids. The germline gives CDR1 LNHNV, CDR2 YYDKDF (reference sequence). The germline V and J ends were trimmed by 3 bases and 0 bases, with 12 bases remaining between them. CDR3 nucleotides: TGTGCCACCAGCAGCCCAGGGGCGACCTCTGGAAACACCATATATTTT. Protein sequence: CATSSPGATSGNTIYF. The whole variable domain, filled in from reference TRBV15 and TRBJ1-3, reads DAMVIQNPRYQVTQFGKPVTLSCSQTLNHNVMYWYQQKSSQAPKLLFHYYDKDFNNEADTPDNFQSRRPNTSFCFLDIRSPGLGDTAMYLCATSSPGATSGNTIYFGEGSWLTVV.

In this sample, this clone turned up a few times. CDR3 bases: TGTGCCAGCAGCTTAACCGGGACTAGCGGATACAATGAGCAGTTCTTC. It translates to CASSLTGTSGYNEQFF. The rearrangement uses TRBV7-2 and TRBJ2-1, with TRBD2 matching 11 bases. CDR1 is SGHTA, CDR2 FQGNSA, per germline. The V gene end was trimmed by 2 bases and the J gene end by 4 bases; junction bases not matched to a gene: 4. The CDR3 has 16 residues.

The chain joins TRBV18 to TRBJ2-5; TRBD2 aligns across 8 bases. The CDR3 has 15 residues. V dropped 3 bases and J dropped 1; count of bases not matched to a gene: 4. Germline lookup yields CDR1 KGHSH and CDR2 LQKENI. CDR3 amino acids: CASSPTLAGQETQYF. The CDR3 DNA reads as TGTGCCAGCTCACCGACCCTAGCGGGCCAAGAGACCCAGTACTTC.

This clone was seen more than once but under ten times. The chain recombines TRBV19 with TRBJ1-2; D not resolved. The V gene's germline CDR1 is LNHDA and CDR2 SQIVND (reference sequence). V dropped 5 bases and J dropped 1 base, with 11 bases sitting between them. The CDR3 loop spans 14 amino acids. CDR3 amino acids: CASSQPGINYGYTF. The CDR3 nucleotides are TGTGCCAGTAGTCAACCGGGGATTAACTATGGCTACACCTTC.

This clone occurred once. The gene calls are TRBV6-2 or TRBV6-3 and TRBJ2-7, with 9 nucleotides matching TRBD1. The CDR3 is 15 amino acids. The V gene's germline CDR1 is MNHEY and CDR2 SVGEGT. The J segment lost 2 bases and the V segment lost 5 bases, leaving 7 bases of the junction unmatched. CDR3 sequence reads: CASSTTGGPPYEQYF. DNA of the CDR3: TGTGCCAGCAGTACAACAGGGGGCCCACCCTACGAGCAGTACTTC.

This chain links TRBV4-3 with TRBJ2-3; 12 bases are a match to TRBD2. Germline V gene lookup returns CDR1 LGHNA and CDR2 YSLEER. The CDR3 has 17 residues. V lost 5 bases and J lost 0; bases outside the gene matches: 6. CDR3 protein: CASSGRLAGASTDTQYF. The CDR3, as DNA: TGCGCCAGCAGCGGGCGACTAGCGGGGGCTAGCACAGATACGCAGTATTTT.

The chain is built from TRBV6-2 or TRBV6-3 and TRBJ2-3; perhaps TRBD2 as D (6 bases). Germline CDR1 is MNHEY and CDR2 is SVGEGT. V lost 6 bases, J lost 0 bases, and 13 bases lay in between. The CDR3 is made up of 15 amino acids. The chain's CDR3 is CASSAAGLSTDTQYF. CDR3 sequence (DNA): TGTGCCAGCAGCGCCGCGGGGCTTAGCACAGATACGCAGTATTTT.

The chain combines TRBV6-6 with TRBJ1-1, with D uncertain. The CDR3 has 16 amino acids. V lost 0 bases to trimming and J lost 0 bases, with 11 bases between them. Germline V gene data show CDR1 as MNHNY and CDR2 as SVGAGI (reference sequence). The DNA of the CDR3 is TGTGCCAGCAGTTACTCGAGCGGGTACATGAACACTGAAGCTTTCTTT. It codes for CASSYSSGYMNTEAFF.